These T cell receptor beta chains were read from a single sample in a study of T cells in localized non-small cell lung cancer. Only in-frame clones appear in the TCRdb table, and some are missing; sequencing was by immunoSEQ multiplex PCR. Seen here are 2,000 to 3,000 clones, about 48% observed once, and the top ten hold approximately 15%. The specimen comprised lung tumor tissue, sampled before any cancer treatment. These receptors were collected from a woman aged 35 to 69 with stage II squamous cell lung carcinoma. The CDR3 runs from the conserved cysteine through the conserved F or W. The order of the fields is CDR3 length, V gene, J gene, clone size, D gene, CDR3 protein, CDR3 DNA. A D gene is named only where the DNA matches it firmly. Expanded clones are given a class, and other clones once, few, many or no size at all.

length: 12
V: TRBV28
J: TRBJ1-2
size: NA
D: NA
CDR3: CASSAFNYGYTF
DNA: TGTGCCAGCAGTGCTTTTAACTATGGCTACACCTTC

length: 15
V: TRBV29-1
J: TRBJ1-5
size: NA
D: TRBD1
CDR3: CSVGSGTGNGQPQHF
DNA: TGCAGCGTTGGATCCGGGACAGGGAATGGGCAGCCCCAGCATTTT

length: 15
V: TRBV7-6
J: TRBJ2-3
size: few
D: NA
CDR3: CASSLAHDSTDTQYF
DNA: TGTGCCAGCAGCTTAGCGCATGACAGCACAGATACGCAGTATTTT

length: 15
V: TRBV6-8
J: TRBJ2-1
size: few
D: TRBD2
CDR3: CASSYERGLPNEQFF
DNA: TGTGCCAGCAGTTACGAAAGGGGACTACCGAATGAGCAGTTCTTC

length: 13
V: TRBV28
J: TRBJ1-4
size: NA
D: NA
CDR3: CASSLTGMEKLFF
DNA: TGTGCCAGCAGTTTGACGGGGATGGAAAAACTGTTTTTT

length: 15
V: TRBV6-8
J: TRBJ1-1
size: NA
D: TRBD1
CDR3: CASSYFPGGDTEAFF
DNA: TGTGCCAGCAGTTACTTCCCAGGGGGGGATACTGAAGCTTTCTTT

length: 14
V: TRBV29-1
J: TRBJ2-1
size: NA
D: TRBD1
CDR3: CSAPGRTGTNEQFF
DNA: TGCAGCGCTCCCGGGCGGACAGGGACAAATGAGCAGTTCTTC

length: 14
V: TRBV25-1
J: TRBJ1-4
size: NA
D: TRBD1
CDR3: CASSRQGLGEKLFF
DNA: TGTGCCAGCAGTCGACAGGGGCTCGGTGAAAAACTGTTTTTT

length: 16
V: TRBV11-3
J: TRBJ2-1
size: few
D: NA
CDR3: CASSLEQGGLNNEQFF
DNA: TGTGCCAGCAGCTTAGAGCAGGGGGGACTTAACAATGAGCAGTTCTTC

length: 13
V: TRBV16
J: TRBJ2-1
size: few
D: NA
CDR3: CASSANGAAEQFF
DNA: TGTGCCAGCAGCGCAAATGGGGCGGCTGAGCAGTTCTTC

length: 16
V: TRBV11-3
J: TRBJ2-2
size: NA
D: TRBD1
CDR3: CASSLEGQGNTGELFF
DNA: TGTGCCAGCAGCTTGGAGGGACAGGGGAACACCGGGGAGCTGTTTTTT

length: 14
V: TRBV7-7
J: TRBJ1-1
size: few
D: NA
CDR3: CASSRDLEGTEAFF
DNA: TGTGCCAGCAGCCGCGACTTAGAAGGGACTGAAGCTTTCTTT

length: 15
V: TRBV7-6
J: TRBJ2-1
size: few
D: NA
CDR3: CASSASNRAGDEQFF
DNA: TGTGCCAGCAGCGCCTCAAACAGGGCGGGCGATGAGCAGTTCTTC

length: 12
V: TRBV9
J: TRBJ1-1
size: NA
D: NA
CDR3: CASTDMNTEAFF
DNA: TGTGCCAGCACTGACATGAACACTGAAGCTTTCTTT

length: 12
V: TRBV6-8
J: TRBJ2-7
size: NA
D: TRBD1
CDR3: CATSGGSYEQYF
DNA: TGTGCCACCTCAGGGGGCTCCTACGAGCAGTACTTC

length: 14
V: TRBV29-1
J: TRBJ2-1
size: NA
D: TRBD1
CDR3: CSVPTGQAYNEQFF
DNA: TGCAGCGTACCGACAGGACAGGCCTACAATGAGCAGTTCTTC

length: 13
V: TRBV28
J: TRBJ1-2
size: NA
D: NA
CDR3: CASTLDLNYGYTF
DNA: TGTGCCAGCACCTTGGACCTGAACTATGGCTACACCTTC

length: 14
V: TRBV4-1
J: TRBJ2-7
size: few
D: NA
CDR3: CASSQDDSAYEQYF
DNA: TGCGCCAGCAGCCAAGATGACAGCGCCTACGAGCAGTACTTC

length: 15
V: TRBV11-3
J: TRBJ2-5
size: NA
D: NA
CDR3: CASSSRDTLGETQYF
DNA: TGTGCCAGCAGCTCCCGGGACACCTTGGGGGAGACCCAGTACTTC

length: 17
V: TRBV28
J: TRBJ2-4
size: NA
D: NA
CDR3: CASSSTKLRLAKNIQYF
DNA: TGTGCCAGCAGTTCTACAAAACTCCGGCTAGCCAAAAACATTCAGTACTTC

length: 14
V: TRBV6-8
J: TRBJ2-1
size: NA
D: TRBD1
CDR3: CASYRTGTGAEQFF
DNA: TGTGCCAGCTATCGGACCGGGACAGGGGCTGAGCAGTTCTTC

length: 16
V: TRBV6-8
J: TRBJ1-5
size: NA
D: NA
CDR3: CASSSSGPRNNQPQHF
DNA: TGTGCCAGCAGTTCCTCCGGACCGAGGAACAATCAGCCCCAGCATTTT

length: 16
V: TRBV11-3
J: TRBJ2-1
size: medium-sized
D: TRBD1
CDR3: CASSLAGTGPYNEQFF
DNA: TGTGCCAGCAGCTTGGCTGGGACAGGGCCATACAATGAGCAGTTCTTC

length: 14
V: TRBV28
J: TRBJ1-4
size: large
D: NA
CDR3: CASSSLDSQEKLFF
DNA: TGTGCCAGCAGTTCCTTAGACAGCCAAGAAAAACTGTTTTTT

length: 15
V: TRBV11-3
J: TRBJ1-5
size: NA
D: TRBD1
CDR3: CASSIEQGSNQPQHF
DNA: TGTGCCAGCAGCATCGAACAGGGGAGCAATCAGCCCCAGCATTTT

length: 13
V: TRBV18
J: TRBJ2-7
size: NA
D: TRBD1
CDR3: CASSAGTGDEQYF
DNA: TGTGCCAGCTCGGCCGGGACAGGGGACGAGCAGTACTTC

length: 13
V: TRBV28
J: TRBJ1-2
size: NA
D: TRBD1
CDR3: CASSSGQNYGYTF
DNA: TGTGCCAGCAGTTCGGGACAGAACTATGGCTACACCTTC

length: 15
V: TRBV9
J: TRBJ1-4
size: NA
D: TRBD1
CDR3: CASSQRGTGPEKLFF
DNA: TGTGCCAGCAGCCAAAGGGGGACAGGGCCTGAAAAACTGTTTTTT

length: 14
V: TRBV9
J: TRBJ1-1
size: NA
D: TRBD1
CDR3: CASRAGTGDTEAFF
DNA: TGTGCCAGCAGGGCGGGGACAGGTGACACTGAAGCTTTCTTT

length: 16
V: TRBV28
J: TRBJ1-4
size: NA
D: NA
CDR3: CASSFRVFGAPEKLFF
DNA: TGTGCCAGCAGTTTCCGAGTCTTTGGGGCCCCTGAAAAACTGTTTTTT

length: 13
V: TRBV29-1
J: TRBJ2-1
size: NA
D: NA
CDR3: CSVDGPGGDEQFF
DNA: TGCAGCGTCGACGGGCCGGGGGGCGATGAGCAGTTCTTC

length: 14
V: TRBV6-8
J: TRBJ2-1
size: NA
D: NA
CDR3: CASSYVGSTNEQFF
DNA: TGTGCCAGCAGTTACGTCGGGTCGACCAATGAGCAGTTCTTC

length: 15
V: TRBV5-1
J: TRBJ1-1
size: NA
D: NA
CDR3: CASSLGSGRDTEAFF
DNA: TGCGCCAGCAGCTTGGGTTCAGGCAGGGACACTGAAGCTTTCTTT

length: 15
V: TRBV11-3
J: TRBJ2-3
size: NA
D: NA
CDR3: CASSLGGTNTDTQYF
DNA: TGTGCCAGCAGCTTAGGGGGGACGAACACAGATACGCAGTATTTT

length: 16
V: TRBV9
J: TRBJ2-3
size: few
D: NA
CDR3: CASSVGWLRNADTQYF
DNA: TGTGCCAGCAGCGTAGGGTGGCTCAGGAATGCAGATACGCAGTATTTT

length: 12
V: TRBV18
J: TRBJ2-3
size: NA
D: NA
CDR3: CASSPQGDTQYF
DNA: TGTGCCAGCTCACCACAGGGAGATACGCAGTATTTT

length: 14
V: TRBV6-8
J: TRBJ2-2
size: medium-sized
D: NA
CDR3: CASRLGGRTGELFF
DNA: TGTGCCAGCAGGCTAGGGGGTAGGACCGGGGAGCTGTTTTTT

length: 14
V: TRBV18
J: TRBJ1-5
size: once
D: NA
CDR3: CASSPGGGNQPQHF
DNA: TGTGCCAGCTCACCAGGAGGGGGCAATCAGCCCCAGCATTTT

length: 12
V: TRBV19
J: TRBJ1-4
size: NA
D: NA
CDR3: CASSIAQEKLFF
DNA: TGTGCCAGTAGTATCGCCCAAGAAAAACTGTTTTTT

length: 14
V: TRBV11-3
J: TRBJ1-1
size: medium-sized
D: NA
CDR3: CASSLGQMNTEAFF
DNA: TGTGCCAGCAGCTTAGGCCAGATGAACACTGAAGCTTTCTTT

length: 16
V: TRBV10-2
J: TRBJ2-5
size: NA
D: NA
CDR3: CASSESTQGGWETQYF
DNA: TGCGCCAGCAGTGAGTCGACGCAGGGCGGTTGGGAGACCCAGTACTTC

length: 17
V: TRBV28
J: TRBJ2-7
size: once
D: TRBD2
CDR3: CASSSTRTSGFAYEQYF
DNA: TGTGCCAGCAGTTCAACCCGGACTAGCGGGTTTGCTTACGAGCAGTACTTC

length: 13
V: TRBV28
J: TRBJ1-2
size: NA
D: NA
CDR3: CASSFGSNYGYTF
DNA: TGTGCCAGCAGTTTCGGTAGTAACTATGGCTACACCTTC

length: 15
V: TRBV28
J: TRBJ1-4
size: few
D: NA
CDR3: CASSWDVSQSEKLFF
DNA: TGTGCCAGCAGCTGGGACGTAAGTCAAAGCGAAAAACTGTTTTTT

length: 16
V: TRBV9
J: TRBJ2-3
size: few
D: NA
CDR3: CASSGLRAANTDTQYF
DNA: TGTGCCAGCAGTGGCTTAAGGGCCGCGAACACAGATACGCAGTATTTT

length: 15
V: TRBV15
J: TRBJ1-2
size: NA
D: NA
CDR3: CATSLYPANLYGYTF
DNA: TGTGCCACCAGCCTATATCCAGCAAACCTCTATGGCTACACCTTC

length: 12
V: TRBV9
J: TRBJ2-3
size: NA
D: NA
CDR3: CASSYTADTQYF
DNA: TGTGCCAGCAGTTACACGGCAGATACGCAGTATTTT

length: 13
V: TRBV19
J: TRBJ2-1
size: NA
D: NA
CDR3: CASSYGRNGEQFF
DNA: TGTGCCAGTAGTTACGGGCGCAATGGTGAGCAGTTCTTC

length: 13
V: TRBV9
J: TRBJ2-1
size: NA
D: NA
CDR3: CASSLTPYNEQFF
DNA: TGTGCCAGCAGTCTGACCCCCTACAATGAGCAGTTCTTC

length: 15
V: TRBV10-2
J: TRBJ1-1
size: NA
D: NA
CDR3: CASSDDSPQATEAFF
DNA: TGCGCCAGCAGTGACGACAGTCCCCAAGCCACTGAAGCTTTCTTT

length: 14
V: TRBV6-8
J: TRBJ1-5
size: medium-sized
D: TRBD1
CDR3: CASSGDRGSKSQHF
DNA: TGTGCCAGCAGTGGAGACAGGGGATCTAAGTCCCAGCATTTT

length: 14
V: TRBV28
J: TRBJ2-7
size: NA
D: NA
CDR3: CASSLGGVLDEQYF
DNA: TGTGCCAGCAGTTTAGGAGGGGTTCTCGACGAGCAGTACTTC